The next 20 T cell receptor beta chains were all read from a single sample in a study of identical twins. Each CDR3 protein gets one entry after TCRdb re-called the 5' RACE reads with MiXCR. Of hundreds of thousands of distinct CDR3 sequences detected, 7% appear once; the ten largest clones hold 3.6%. These same data were also listed under a study on yellow fever vaccine responses in identical twins.

Sequencing was carried out using memory (CD45RO+) T cells sorted from blood. All receptors come from a woman aged 18-29 years in good health.

In its sample, this clonotype was seen many times. The gene calls are TRBV5-5 and TRBJ2-3, with 8 bases lining up with TRBD1. Trimming cost V 2 bases and J 3 bases; bases outside gene matches: 2. The germline gives CDR1 SGHKS, CDR2 YYEKEE (reference sequence). This CDR3 has 14 residues. CDR3 sequence reads: CASSLQGETDTQYF. As DNA, the CDR3 is TGTGCCAGCAGCTTACAGGGGGAAACAGATACGCAGTATTTT.

This clonotype showed up just a few times. The CDR3 sequence: CASSPSGQTPYGYTF. CDR3 nucleotides: TGTGCCAGCAGCCCTTCCGGACAGACTCCCTATGGCTACACCTTC. V gene TRBV6-1 combines with J gene TRBJ1-2, with D possibly TRBD1 on 6 matching bases. CDR3 length: 15 residues. Germline V gives CDR1 MNHNS, CDR2 SASEGT. V was shortened by 6 bases and J by 4 bases, with 18 bases between the two germline ends.

This clonotype has at least ten counts. The chain employs TRBV11-2 and TRBJ2-1, with 12 bases fitting TRBD2. Trimming at V came to 0 bases and at J to 4 bases, leaving 16 bases not matched to a gene. The germline gives CDR1 SGHAT, CDR2 FQNNGV. The CDR3 has 21 residues. The CDR3 loop reads CASSLDLDRVRTSGRYNEQFF. In DNA, the CDR3 is TGTGCCAGCAGCTTAGATCTGGACAGGGTGCGAACTAGCGGGAGGTACAATGAGCAGTTCTTC.

The chain recombines TRBV5-6 with TRBJ2-1; D not certain. V lost 2 bases, J lost 4 bases, and 13 bases lay in between. The CDR3 extends over 15 amino acids. CDR1 is SGHDT, CDR2 YYEEEE, per germline. CDR3 DNA sequence: TGTGCCAGCAGCTTTAGAACTCGAGATTACAATGAGCAGTTCTTC. Translating gives CASSFRTRDYNEQFF.

This clonotype was counted a few times. V usage is TRBV6-1 and J usage is TRBJ1-5; D is undetermined. Looked up from germline, CDR1 is MNHNS and CDR2 is SASEGT. The CDR3 extends over 13 amino acids. Trimming cost V 2 bases and J 4 bases, with 6 bases left between them. This CDR3 reads CASSELGNQPQHF. The CDR3 bases are TGTGCCAGCAGTGAACTGGGAAATCAGCCCCAGCATTTT.

The chain has TRBV11-2 and TRBJ1-6; maybe TRBD1 (6 bases). The CDR3 contains 15 residues. V was cut by 1 base and J by 8 bases, with 12 bases left in between. Germline V gene data show CDR1 as SGHAT and CDR2 as FQNNGV. The CDR3 DNA sequence: TGTGCCAGCAGCTTAGGTACAGGGATGCATTCACCCCTCCACTTT. It codes for CASSLGTGMHSPLHF. Full variable domain (outside the CDR3, taken from reference TRBV11-2 and TRBJ1-6): EAGVAQSPRYKIIEKRQSVAFWCNPISGHATLYWYQQILGQGPKLLIQFQNNGVVDDSQLPKDRFSAERLKGVDSTLKIQPAKLEDSAVYLCASSLGTGMHSPLHFGNGTRLTVT.

The rearrangement links TRBV7-8 to TRBJ2-1, with D tentatively TRBD2 (5 bases). Per germline, CDR1 SGHVS and CDR2 FQNEAQ. The CDR3 consists of 17 residues. V was trimmed by 5 bases and J by 0 bases, leaving 17 bases between them. DNA for the CDR3: TGTGCCAGCAGCATTACTAGGGTATCGGGCTCCTACAATGAGCAGTTCTTC. It translates to CASSITRVSGSYNEQFF.

There are many counts of this clonotype. For the CDR3, the DNA is TGTGCCAGCAGAAAGGGGTCCTACGAGCAGTACTTC. Its protein is CASRKGSYEQYF. The V gene is TRBV2, the J gene TRBJ2-7; D is perhaps TRBD1 (5 bases). CDR1 and CDR2 (germline): SNHLY, FYNNEI. The germline V and J ends were trimmed by 6 bases and 1 base, with 7 bases remaining between them. The CDR3 spans 12 residues.

V and J are TRBV3-1 and TRBJ1-1; D is unresolved. The V end lost 0 bases, the J end lost 0 bases, and 11 bases lay between the germline ends. CDR1 and CDR2 (germline): LGHDT, YNNKEL (reference sequence). The CDR3 extends over 16 amino acids. The CDR3 nucleotides are TGTGCCAGCAGCCAAGAGCTGGGCAGACTGAACACTGAAGCTTTCTTT. This translates into CASSQELGRLNTEAFF.

The sample holds many counts of this clonotype. The V call is TRBV20-1, the J call TRBJ2-1; TRBD1 matches at 8 bases. Germline V gene lookup returns CDR1 DFQATT and CDR2 SNEGSKA (reference sequence). CDR3 length: 13 residues. V was clipped by 5 bases and J by 7 bases; unmatched bases: 7. The CDR3 region is CSAPGQGRNEQFF. The CDR3, as DNA: TGCAGTGCTCCCGGACAGGGTAGGAATGAGCAGTTCTTC.

This chain joins TRBV6-5 and TRBJ2-6; D remains unclear. CDR1 MNHEY and CDR2 SVGAGI come from the germline V gene. Trimming shortened V by 4 bases and J by 0 bases, and 10 bases separated the two germline ends. This CDR3 comprises 16 residues. CDR3 protein: CASSFPVYSGANVLTF. The CDR3 DNA sequence: TGTGCCAGCAGTTTTCCAGTATACTCTGGGGCCAACGTCCTGACTTTC.

This clonotype appeared once. This rearrangement joins TRBV11-2 to TRBJ2-1, with 13 bases fitting TRBD2. V shed 5 bases and J 8 bases; nucleotides not matched to a gene: 9. This CDR3 spans 16 amino acids. Germline V CDR1 and CDR2: SGHAT, FQNNGV. CDR3 DNA: TGTGCCAGCAGCGTCCAAGGGACTAGCGGGAACTATGAGCAGTTCTTC. It codes for CASSVQGTSGNYEQFF.

In its sample, this clonotype was seen a few times. The chain combines TRBV5-1 with TRBJ2-1; TRBD2 agrees at 8 bases. The V segment lost 3 bases and the J segment 6 bases; nucleotides outside the gene matches: 8. The CDR3 consists of 15 residues. Germline CDR1 reads SGHRS; CDR2 reads YFSETQ. CDR3 sequence: CASSSPRTSINEQFF. The CDR3 nucleotides are TGCGCCAGCAGCTCACCCAGGACTAGCATCAATGAGCAGTTCTTC.

The V gene is TRBV7-2, the J gene TRBJ1-5; no reliable D call. The CDR3 has 14 amino acids. V was pared by 1 base and J by 9 bases, with 13 bases between. Germline values: CDR1 SGHTA, CDR2 FQGNSA. This chain's CDR3 is CASSLVKGPWPQHF. The CDR3 DNA is TGTGCCAGCAGCTTAGTGAAGGGCCCATGGCCCCAGCATTTT.

The chain has TRBV9 and TRBJ1-1; D uncertain. V gave up 1 base and J gave up 7 bases, with 8 bases separating them. Germline V gene sequence: CDR1 SGDLS, CDR2 YYNGEE. This CDR3 contains 12 residues. The CDR3 loop is CASSVNGIEAFF. As DNA, the CDR3 is TGTGCCAGCAGCGTAAACGGGATTGAAGCTTTCTTT.

The chain joins TRBV29-1 to TRBJ2-7; 9 bases align to TRBD1. Germline assignment: CDR1 SQVTM and CDR2 ANQGSEA. The CDR3 consists of 11 residues. V lost 7 bases, J lost 3 bases, and 1 base stayed unmatched. The CDR3 DNA reads as TGCAGCGGGGGACAGGGCTACGAGCAGTACTTC. Translation gives CSGGQGYEQYF.

The genes are TRBV9 and TRBJ2-1; D may be TRBD2 (6 bases). V was clipped by 0 bases and J by 8 bases, with 15 bases between them. The CDR3 contains 15 residues. Germline assignment: CDR1 SGDLS and CDR2 YYNGEE. The CDR3 coding sequence is TGTGCCAGCAGCGTAGGCCCGGGAGATCCCGATGAGCAGTTCTTC. This sequence encodes CASSVGPGDPDEQFF.

This clonotype has a count of ten or more. At one end, the junction sequence differs from germline, possibly due to a read error. The chain has TRBV11-3 and TRBJ1-1; D is unclear. Germline-derived CDR1 and CDR2 are SGHNT and YENEEA. CDR3 length equals 11 residues. CDR3 DNA sequence: TGTGCCAGCAGCTTAGATGTTGTAGAAAGCTTT. It codes for CASSLDVVESF.

This clonotype appeared many times. V and J are TRBV10-3 and TRBJ2-3; D is undetermined. The germline CDR1 and CDR2 sequences are ENHRY and SYGVKD. CDR3 size: 16 residues. Trimming took 4 bases from V and 0 from J, leaving 14 bases between them. In nucleotides, the CDR3 is TGTGCCATCAGTGCCCCTCTCGGTCTGAGCACAGATACGCAGTATTTT. This gives the protein CAISAPLGLSTDTQYF.

This clonotype was observed a handful of times. The V and J genes are TRBV7-7 and TRBJ2-5, with D perhaps TRBD1 (5 bases). The V and J ends lost 2 bases and 5 bases respectively, with 9 bases between them. CDR1 is SSHAT, CDR2 FNYEAQ, per germline (reference sequence). CDR3 size: 13 residues. CDR3 DNA: TGTGCCAGCAGCTTAATAGGGGCGGAGACCCAGTACTTC. It specifies CASSLIGAETQYF.